This TCR beta chain was obtained from a study of vaccination effects on CD4 cells after COVID-19. Assay used: immunoSEQ multiplex PCR; TCRdb lists only in-frame clones, some missing. The table has roughly 54,000 clones, around three quarters seen once. About this clone itself: The antigen remains unidentified. The limits of the CDR3 on the DNA are not certain, so only TCRdb's listed CDR3 is given.

Germline V CDR1 and CDR2: LNHDA, SQIVND (reference sequence). The CDR3 is 13 residues long, ends included. With the ViraFEST assay, the study expanded antigen-specific CD4+ T cells using viral peptide pools, then sequenced them. The culture ran for 10 days before CD4+ T cells were isolated. This individual contracted SARS-CoV-2 between March and December 2020, as verified by PCR. The culture used as the negative control contained an HIV-1 Nef peptide pool. It was on days 3 and 7 that half the medium was replaced with IL-2 medium. V and J are TRBV19 and TRBJ1-1. The TCR sequence derives from a human donor who had a prior SARS-CoV-2 infection. The sequenced sample was CD4+ T cells from PBMCs cultured with HIV peptides, obtained before COVID-19 vaccination. As to subset: HIV-1 Nef peptide pool negative control/reference culture. CDR3 in amino acids: CASRKQYFAEAFF.